These 2 T cell receptor beta chains were all obtained from the same sample, sequenced in a study of T cell responses to AZD1222 COVID-19 vaccine. Repertoires were generated with immunoSEQ multiplex PCR, while TCRdb's copy carries only in-frame clones and drops some. The sample includes 170,000 or so clones, 85% to 95% seen only once; the top ten take about 1%. The source was peripheral blood, collected 28 days after the second dose of the MenACWY control vaccine. The source is an adult who received the MenACWY meningococcal vaccine as a control.

The gene calls are TRBV12-5 and TRBJ2-1, with D maybe TRBD1 (6 bases). The CDR3 loop spans 15 amino acids. Trimming shortened V by 6 bases and J by 4 bases, and 16 bases separated the two germline ends. CDR1 and CDR2 (germline): LGHNT, FRNRAP. The CDR3 region is CASGGAGSNYNEQFF. Written as DNA, the CDR3 is TGTGCTAGTGGGGGGGCAGGGAGTAATTACAATGAGCAGTTCTTC.

The table lists this clone with a count of one. This chain links TRBV7-2 with TRBJ1-6, with D hard to call. Between the trimmed V and J ends, which lost 4 bases and 0 bases, there was a span of 10 bases. CDR1 SGHTA and CDR2 FQGNSA come from the germline V gene. The CDR3 has 16 residues. The CDR3 here is CASSSEAGSYNSPLHF. The CDR3 coding sequence is TGTGCCAGCAGCTCCGAGGCGGGCTCCTATAATTCACCCCTCCACTTT.